Listed below are T cell receptor beta chains from one sample, sequenced in a study of blood T cell repertoires in COVID-19. TCRdb keeps only in-frame clones here, not all; method: immunoSEQ multiplex PCR. The top ten clones hold less than 0.6% of a sample with about 150,000 clones, under 95% of them seen once. The sample consisted of peripheral blood. The receptors derive from a man in his forties or fifties with acute or convalescent COVID-19. The conserved cysteine and the conserved F or W are not part of the CDR3 here.

TRBV4-1,ASSQERGMSNQPQH
TRBV4-2,ASSRSGTGESPLH
TRBV6-5,ASSYTGGSGYT
TRBV9,ASSLLGDSGNTIY
TRBV19,ASSIEGAATEAF
TRBV30,AWSVQGGNSPLH
TRBV15,ATSRDLGESEAF
TRBV7-3,ASSPPGLSNTGELF
TRBV2,ASTKNGLAEETQY
TRBV24-1,ATSDLISQGSTDTQY
TRBV6-5,ASSINRDHYGYT
TRBV9,ASSVDPGQPQH
TRBV28,ASRYRGGAYGYT
TRBV19,ASSWPGELF
TRBV24-1,ATSDLRRTGAGELF
TRBV9,ASSGLGQGRNIQY
TRBV7-9,ASSPGDRATGELF
TRBV19,ASTTGNNQPQH
TRBV6-6,ASSYDSWRNNQPQH
TRBV5-4,ASSPRWSSYGYT
TRBV7-8,ASSQGSYNEQF
TRBV6-6,ASSPPDTEAF
TRBV19,ASSILAGEDEQF
TRBV4-1,ASRLNTGMNTEAF